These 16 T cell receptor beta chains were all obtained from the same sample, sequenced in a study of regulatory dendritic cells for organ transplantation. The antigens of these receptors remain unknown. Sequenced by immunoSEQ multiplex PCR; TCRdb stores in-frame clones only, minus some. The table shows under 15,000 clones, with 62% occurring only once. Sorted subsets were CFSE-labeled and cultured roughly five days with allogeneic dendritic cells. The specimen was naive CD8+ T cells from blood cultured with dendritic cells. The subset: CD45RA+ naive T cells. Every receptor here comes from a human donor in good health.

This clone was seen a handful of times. The CDR3 protein is CASSQGQGAYEQYF. The CDR3 DNA is TGTGCCAGCAGCCAAGGACAGGGGGCCTACGAGCAGTACTTC. The chain uses TRBV2 and TRBJ2-7; 10 nucleotides match TRBD1. The CDR3 runs 14 residues. Germline assignment: CDR1 SNHLY and CDR2 FYNNEI. Germline trimming cut 6 bases from V and 2 bases from J; bases unmatched to any gene: 4.

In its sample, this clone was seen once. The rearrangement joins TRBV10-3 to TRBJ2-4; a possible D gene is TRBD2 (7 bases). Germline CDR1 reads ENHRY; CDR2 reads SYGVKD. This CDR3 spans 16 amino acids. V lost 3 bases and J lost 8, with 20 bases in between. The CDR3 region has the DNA TGTGCCATCAGTGATCGAGGACTAGGAGAGGGGGACATTCAGTACTTC. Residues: CAISDRGLGEGDIQYF.

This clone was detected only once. This chain's CDR3 is CASSYGQGDGNTIYF. The CDR3 nucleotides read TGTGCCAGCAGTTACGGGCAGGGGGATGGAAACACCATATATTTT. The V and J genes are TRBV6-5 and TRBJ1-3, with TRBD1 identical over 7 bases. CDR3 length equals 15 residues. Trimming at V came to 2 bases and at J to 3 bases, leaving 4 bases not matched to a gene. The germline gives CDR1 MNHEY, CDR2 SVGAGI.

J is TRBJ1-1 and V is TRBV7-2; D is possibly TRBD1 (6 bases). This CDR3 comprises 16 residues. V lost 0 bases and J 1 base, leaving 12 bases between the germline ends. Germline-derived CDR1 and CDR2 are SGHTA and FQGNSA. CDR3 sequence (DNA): TGTGCCAGCAGCTTAGCGAGACAGGCGCAGAACACTGAAGCTTTCTTT. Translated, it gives CASSLARQAQNTEAFF.

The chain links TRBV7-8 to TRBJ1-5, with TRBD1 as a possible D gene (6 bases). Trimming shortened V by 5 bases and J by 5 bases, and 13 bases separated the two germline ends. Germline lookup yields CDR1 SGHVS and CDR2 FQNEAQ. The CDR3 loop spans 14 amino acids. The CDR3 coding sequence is TGTGCCAGCAGCCTGACCGAGGGGGATCAGCCCCAGCATTTT. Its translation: CASSLTEGDQPQHF. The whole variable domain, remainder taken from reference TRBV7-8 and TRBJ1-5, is GAGVSQSPRYKVAKRGQDVALRCDPISGHVSLFWYQQALGQGPEFLTYFQNEAQLDKSGLPSDRFFAERPEGSVSTLKIQRTQQEDSAVYLCASSLTEGDQPQHFGDGTRLSIL.

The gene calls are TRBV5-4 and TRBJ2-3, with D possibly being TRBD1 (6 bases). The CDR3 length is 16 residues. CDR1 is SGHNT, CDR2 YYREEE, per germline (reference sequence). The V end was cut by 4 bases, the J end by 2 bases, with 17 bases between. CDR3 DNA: TGTGCCAGCAGCCTCACCGGGCAGGGGCACACAGATACGCAGTATTTT. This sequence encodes CASSLTGQGHTDTQYF.

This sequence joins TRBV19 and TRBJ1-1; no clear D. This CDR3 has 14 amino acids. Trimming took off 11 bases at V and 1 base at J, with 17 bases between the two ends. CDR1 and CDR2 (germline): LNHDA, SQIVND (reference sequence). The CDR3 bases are TGTGCCTCCCGTTTCCGGGGTGAGAACACTGAAGCTTTCTTT. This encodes CASRFRGENTEAFF.

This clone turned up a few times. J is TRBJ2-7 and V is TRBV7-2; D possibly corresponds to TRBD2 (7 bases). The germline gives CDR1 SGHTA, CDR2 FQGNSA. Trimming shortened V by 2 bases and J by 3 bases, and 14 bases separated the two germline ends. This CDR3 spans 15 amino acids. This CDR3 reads CASSLTGGADYEQYF. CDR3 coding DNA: TGTGCCAGCAGCTTAACGGGGGGCGCGGACTACGAGCAGTACTTC.

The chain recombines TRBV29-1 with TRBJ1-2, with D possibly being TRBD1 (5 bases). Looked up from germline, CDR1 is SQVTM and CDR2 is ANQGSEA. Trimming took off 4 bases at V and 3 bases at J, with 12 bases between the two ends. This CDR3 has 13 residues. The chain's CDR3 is CSVAGGNDYGYTF. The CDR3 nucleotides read TGCAGCGTTGCGGGGGGGAACGACTATGGCTACACCTTC.

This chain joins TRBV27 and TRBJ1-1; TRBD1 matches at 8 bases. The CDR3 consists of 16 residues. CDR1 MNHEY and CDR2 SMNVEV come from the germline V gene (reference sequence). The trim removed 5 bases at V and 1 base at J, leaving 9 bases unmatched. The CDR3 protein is CASSQGQGSGNTEAFF. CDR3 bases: TGTGCCAGCAGTCAAGGACAGGGATCAGGGAACACTGAAGCTTTCTTT.

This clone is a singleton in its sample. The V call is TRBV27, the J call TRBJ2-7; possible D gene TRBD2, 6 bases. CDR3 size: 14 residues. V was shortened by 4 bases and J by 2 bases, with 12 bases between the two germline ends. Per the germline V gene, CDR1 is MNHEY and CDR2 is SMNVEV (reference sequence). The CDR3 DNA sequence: TGTGCCAGCAGTTGGGCGGGACCAACCTACGAGCAGTACTTC. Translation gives CASSWAGPTYEQYF.

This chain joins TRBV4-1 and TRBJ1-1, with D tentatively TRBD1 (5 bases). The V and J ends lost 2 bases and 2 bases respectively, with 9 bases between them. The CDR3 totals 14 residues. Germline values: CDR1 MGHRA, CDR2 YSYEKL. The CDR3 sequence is CASSQRQINTEAFF. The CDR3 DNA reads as TGCGCCAGCAGCCAACGACAGATTAACACTGAAGCTTTCTTT.

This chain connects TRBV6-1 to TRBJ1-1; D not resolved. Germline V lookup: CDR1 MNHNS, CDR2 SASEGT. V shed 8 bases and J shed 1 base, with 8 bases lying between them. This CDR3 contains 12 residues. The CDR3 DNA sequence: TGTGCCAGCTCCCCAGGGAACACTGAAGCTTTCTTT. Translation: CASSPGNTEAFF.

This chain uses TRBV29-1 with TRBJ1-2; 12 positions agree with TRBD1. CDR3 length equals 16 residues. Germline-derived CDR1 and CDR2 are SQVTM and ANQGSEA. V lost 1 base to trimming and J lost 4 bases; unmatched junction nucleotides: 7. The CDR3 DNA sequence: TGCAGCGTTGAAGGGGGACAGGGGGCGAGGGGCTATGGCTACACCTTC. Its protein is CSVEGGQGARGYGYTF.

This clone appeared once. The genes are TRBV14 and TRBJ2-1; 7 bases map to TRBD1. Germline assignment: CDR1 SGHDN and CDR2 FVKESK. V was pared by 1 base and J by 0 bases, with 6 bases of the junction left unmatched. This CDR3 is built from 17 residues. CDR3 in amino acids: CASSQGLQGNSYNEQFF. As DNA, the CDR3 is TGTGCCAGCAGCCAAGGGTTACAGGGGAACTCCTACAATGAGCAGTTCTTC. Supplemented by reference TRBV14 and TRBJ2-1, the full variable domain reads EAGVTQFPSHSVIEKGQTVTLRCDPISGHDNLYWYRRVMGKEIKFLLHFVKESKQDESGMPNNRFLAERTGGTYSTLKVQPAELEDSGVYFCASSQGLQGNSYNEQFFGPGTRLTVL.

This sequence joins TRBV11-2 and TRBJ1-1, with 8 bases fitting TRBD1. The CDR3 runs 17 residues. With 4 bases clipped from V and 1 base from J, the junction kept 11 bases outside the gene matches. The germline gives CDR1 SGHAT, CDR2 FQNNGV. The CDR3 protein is CASSSLTGGKENTEAFF. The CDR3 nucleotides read TGTGCCAGCAGCTCCTTAACAGGGGGGAAGGAGAACACTGAAGCTTTCTTT.